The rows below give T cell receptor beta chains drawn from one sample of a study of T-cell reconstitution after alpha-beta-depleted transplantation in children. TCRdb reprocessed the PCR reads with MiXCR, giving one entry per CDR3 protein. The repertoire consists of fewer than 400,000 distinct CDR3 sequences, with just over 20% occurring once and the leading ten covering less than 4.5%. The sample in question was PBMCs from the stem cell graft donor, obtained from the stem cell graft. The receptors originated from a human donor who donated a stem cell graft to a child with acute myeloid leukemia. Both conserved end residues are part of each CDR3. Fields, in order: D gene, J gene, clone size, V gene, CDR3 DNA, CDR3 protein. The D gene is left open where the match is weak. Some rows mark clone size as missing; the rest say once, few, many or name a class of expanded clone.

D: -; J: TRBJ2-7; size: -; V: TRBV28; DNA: TGTGCCAGCAGTTTTCTCACCGGGAGTTCCTACGAGCAGTACTTC; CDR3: CASSFLTGSSYEQYF
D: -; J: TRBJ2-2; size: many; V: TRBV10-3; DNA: TGTGCCATCAGTGAGTCGGACGGGGGCGGAACCGGGGAGCTGTTTTTT; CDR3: CAISESDGGGTGELFF
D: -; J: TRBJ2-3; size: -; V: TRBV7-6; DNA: TGTGCCAGCAGCTTAGGACAGGTCGGCACAGATACGCAGTATTTT; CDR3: CASSLGQVGTDTQYF
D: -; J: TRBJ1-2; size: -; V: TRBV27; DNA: TGTGCCAGCAGAAAAGGGATCCGAAATGGCTACACCTTC; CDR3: CASRKGIRNGYTF
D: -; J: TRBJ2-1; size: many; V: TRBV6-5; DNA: TGTGCCAGCAGTCCCCCGCCTAGGGTCGGGTACAATGAGCAGTTCTTC; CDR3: CASSPPPRVGYNEQFF
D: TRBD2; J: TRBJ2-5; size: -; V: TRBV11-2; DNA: TGTGCCAGCAGCTTAAGGGGACTAGCGGGAGGGATTCAAGAGACCCAGTACTTC; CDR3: CASSLRGLAGGIQETQYF
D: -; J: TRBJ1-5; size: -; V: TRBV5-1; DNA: TGCGCCAGCAGCTTGATCGGCAGGGCGGATCAGCCCCAGCATTTT; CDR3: CASSLIGRADQPQHF
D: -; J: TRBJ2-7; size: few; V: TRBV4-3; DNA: TGCGCCAGCAGCCAAGATTGGGGCAGCGGGTCGGCTGGCGTCTACGAGCAGTACTTC; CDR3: CASSQDWGSGSAGVYEQYF
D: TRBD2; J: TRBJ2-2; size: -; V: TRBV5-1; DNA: TGCGCCAGCAGCTTGTACGCGGGAGGGACCGGGGAGCTGTTTTTT; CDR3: CASSLYAGGTGELFF
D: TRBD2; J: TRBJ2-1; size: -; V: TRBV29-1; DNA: TGCAGCGTTGAGAAGCGGGAATCAGATGTCGATGAGCAGTTCTTC; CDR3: CSVEKRESDVDEQFF
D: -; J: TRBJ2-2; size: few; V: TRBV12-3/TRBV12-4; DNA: TGTGCCAGCAGTGGATCAGGGCATCGCGGGGAGCTGTTTTTT; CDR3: CASSGSGHRGELFF
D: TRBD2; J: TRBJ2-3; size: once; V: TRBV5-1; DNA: TGCGCCAGCAGCTTGGAAGGCGGGAGGGACACAGATACGCAGTATTTT; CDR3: CASSLEGGRDTDTQYF
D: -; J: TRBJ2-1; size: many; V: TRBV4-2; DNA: TGTGCCAGCAGCCAATCGAGGGTCGAGCGGTTCTTAAACTTGAACAATGAGCAGTTCTTC; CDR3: CASSQSRVERFLNLNNEQFF
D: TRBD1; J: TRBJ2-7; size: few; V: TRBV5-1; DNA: TGCGCCAGCAGCTTGGGACAGGGATTAGATTCCTACGAGCAGTACTTC; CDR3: CASSLGQGLDSYEQYF